This is a list of T cell receptor beta chains from one sample in a study of T cell responses to AZD1222 COVID-19 vaccine. Assay: immunoSEQ multiplex PCR; the TCRdb copy retains only in-frame clones and omits some. The sample records about 140,000 clones, 75% to 90% being singletons. The material was peripheral blood, obtained on day 0 of AZD1222 vaccination. The source is an adult in good health. Each CDR3 is given with its conserved first and last residue. The D gene is left open where the match is weak. Size is omitted from some rows. Given values are once, few, many or a class for expanded clones.

d_call: -
j_call: TRBJ2-3
clone_size: -
v_call: TRBV24-1
cdr3_aa: CATSDPGHLTDTQYF
cdr3_nt: TGTGCCACCAGTGATCCCGGGCACCTCACAGATACGCAGTATTTT

d_call: -
j_call: TRBJ2-5
clone_size: -
v_call: TRBV12-3/TRBV12-4
cdr3_aa: CASSLTRQETQYF
cdr3_nt: TGTGCCAGCAGTTTAACTCGCCAAGAGACCCAGTACTTC

d_call: -
j_call: TRBJ2-5
clone_size: once
v_call: TRBV7-2
cdr3_aa: CASSPDRGETQYF
cdr3_nt: TGTGCCAGCAGCCCAGACAGAGGGGAGACCCAGTACTTC

d_call: TRBD2
j_call: TRBJ2-1
clone_size: once
v_call: TRBV10-3
cdr3_aa: CAISDIGTTHNEQFF
cdr3_nt: TGTGCCATCAGTGATATCGGGACTACCCACAATGAGCAGTTCTTC

d_call: -
j_call: TRBJ2-7
clone_size: few
v_call: TRBV25-1
cdr3_aa: CASSDLGRYEQYF
cdr3_nt: TGTGCCAGCAGTGACTTGGGACGATACGAGCAGTACTTC

d_call: TRBD1
j_call: TRBJ2-2
clone_size: -
v_call: TRBV6-6
cdr3_aa: CASKRGQTGELFF
cdr3_nt: TGTGCCAGCAAAAGGGGGCAGACCGGGGAGCTGTTTTTT

d_call: TRBD1
j_call: TRBJ1-2
clone_size: -
v_call: TRBV2
cdr3_aa: CASRGTGTGPNYGYTF
cdr3_nt: TGTGCCAGCAGGGGAACCGGGACAGGGCCTAACTATGGCTACACCTTC

d_call: -
j_call: TRBJ1-2
clone_size: -
v_call: TRBV19
cdr3_aa: CASTQQPFYGYTF
cdr3_nt: TGTGCCAGTACCCAACAACCTTTCTATGGCTACACCTTC

d_call: -
j_call: TRBJ1-3
clone_size: few
v_call: TRBV9
cdr3_aa: CASSGTAEVLNTIYF
cdr3_nt: TGTGCCAGCAGCGGGACCGCTGAAGTATTAAACACCATATATTTT

d_call: TRBD1
j_call: TRBJ2-1
clone_size: -
v_call: TRBV19
cdr3_aa: CASSTRDRGPYNEQFF
cdr3_nt: TGTGCCAGTAGTACCCGGGACAGGGGGCCTTACAATGAGCAGTTCTTC

d_call: -
j_call: TRBJ1-5
clone_size: -
v_call: TRBV28
cdr3_aa: CASNPLTGTEGNQPQHF
cdr3_nt: TGTGCCAGCAATCCCTTAACAGGGACCGAGGGCAATCAGCCCCAGCATTTT

d_call: TRBD2
j_call: TRBJ2-1
clone_size: -
v_call: TRBV7-3
cdr3_aa: CASSLASGRANEQFF
cdr3_nt: TGTGCCAGCAGCTTAGCTAGCGGGAGGGCCAATGAGCAGTTCTTC

d_call: TRBD2
j_call: TRBJ2-2
clone_size: -
v_call: TRBV4-1
cdr3_aa: CASRRGGGSWNTGELFF
cdr3_nt: TGCGCCAGCCGACGGGGGGGCGGGAGTTGGAACACCGGGGAGCTGTTTTTT

d_call: TRBD2
j_call: TRBJ2-5
clone_size: -
v_call: TRBV4-2
cdr3_aa: CASSRSGGSQETQYF
cdr3_nt: TGTGCCAGCAGTCGTAGCGGGGGGTCTCAAGAGACCCAGTACTTC

d_call: -
j_call: TRBJ1-1
clone_size: -
v_call: TRBV5-1
cdr3_aa: CASSLGGATTNTEAFF
cdr3_nt: TGCGCCAGCAGCTTGGGAGGAGCGACAACGAACACTGAAGCTTTCTTT

d_call: -
j_call: TRBJ1-4
clone_size: -
v_call: TRBV6-5
cdr3_aa: CASSKHGRINEKLFF
cdr3_nt: TGTGCCAGCAGTAAACACGGACGGATTAATGAAAAACTGTTTTTT

d_call: -
j_call: TRBJ1-4
clone_size: -
v_call: TRBV19
cdr3_aa: CASSIVFGSPGEKLFF
cdr3_nt: TGTGCCAGTAGTATAGTCTTCGGGTCCCCGGGGGAAAAACTGTTTTTT

d_call: -
j_call: TRBJ1-2
clone_size: -
v_call: TRBV4-1
cdr3_aa: CASTRAGAGSIYGYTF
cdr3_nt: TGCGCCAGCACCAGAGCTGGGGCAGGGAGTATCTATGGCTACACCTTC

d_call: -
j_call: TRBJ2-1
clone_size: -
v_call: TRBV5-1
cdr3_aa: CASTLGNGYNEQFF
cdr3_nt: TGCGCCAGCACCCTTGGGAACGGCTACAATGAGCAGTTCTTC

d_call: TRBD1
j_call: TRBJ2-7
clone_size: -
v_call: TRBV5-1
cdr3_aa: CASSYLGRTGPYEQYF
cdr3_nt: TGCGCCAGCAGCTATCTTGGTAGGACAGGACCCTACGAGCAGTACTTC

d_call: TRBD1
j_call: TRBJ1-5
clone_size: -
v_call: TRBV27
cdr3_aa: CASRGQGMKPQHF
cdr3_nt: TGTGCCAGCAGAGGACAGGGGATGAAGCCCCAGCATTTT

d_call: -
j_call: TRBJ1-6
clone_size: -
v_call: TRBV5-1
cdr3_aa: CASKEQGSYNSPLHF
cdr3_nt: TGCGCCAGCAAAGAACAGGGTTCTTATAATTCACCCCTCCACTTT

d_call: -
j_call: TRBJ2-7
clone_size: -
v_call: TRBV6-1
cdr3_aa: CASSEFTGGSYEQYF
cdr3_nt: TGTGCCAGCAGTGAATTTACAGGCGGATCCTACGAGCAGTACTTC

d_call: -
j_call: TRBJ2-1
clone_size: -
v_call: TRBV19
cdr3_aa: CASRWGHEQFF
cdr3_nt: TGTGCCAGTAGATGGGGGCATGAGCAGTTCTTC

d_call: -
j_call: TRBJ2-2
clone_size: -
v_call: TRBV27
cdr3_aa: CASSWGRSAGELFF
cdr3_nt: TGTGCCAGCAGTTGGGGCAGGTCGGCCGGGGAGCTGTTTTTT

d_call: -
j_call: TRBJ2-7
clone_size: -
v_call: TRBV19
cdr3_aa: CASSIGGVPLYEQYF
cdr3_nt: TGTGCCAGTAGTATAGGGGGAGTTCCCTTATACGAGCAGTACTTC

d_call: TRBD1
j_call: TRBJ1-1
clone_size: -
v_call: TRBV19
cdr3_aa: CASSAGETGGANAFF
cdr3_nt: TGTGCCAGTAGTGCCGGGGAAACAGGGGGCGCGAACGCTTTCTTT

d_call: -
j_call: TRBJ1-1
clone_size: -
v_call: TRBV10-3
cdr3_aa: CAIRRQGNTEAFF
cdr3_nt: TGTGCCATCAGAAGGCAGGGGAACACTGAAGCTTTCTTT

d_call: -
j_call: TRBJ1-6
clone_size: -
v_call: TRBV11-2
cdr3_aa: CASSLWETVNSPLHF
cdr3_nt: TGTGCCAGCAGCTTATGGGAGACAGTCAATTCACCCCTCCACTTT

d_call: TRBD2
j_call: TRBJ2-2
clone_size: -
v_call: TRBV24-1
cdr3_aa: CATSENRGGANTGELFF
cdr3_nt: TGTGCCACCAGTGAAAATCGCGGGGGGGCAAACACCGGGGAGCTGTTTTTT

d_call: TRBD1
j_call: TRBJ1-5
clone_size: -
v_call: TRBV28
cdr3_aa: CASSLQGGQPQHF
cdr3_nt: TGTGCCAGCAGTCTGCAGGGGGGGCAGCCCCAGCATTTT

d_call: -
j_call: TRBJ1-3
clone_size: -
v_call: TRBV7-9
cdr3_aa: CASSPILDPYPGNTIYF
cdr3_nt: TGTGCCAGCAGCCCCATCCTAGACCCATATCCTGGAAACACCATATATTTT

d_call: -
j_call: TRBJ2-2
clone_size: -
v_call: TRBV5-1
cdr3_aa: CASSLDTSTGELFF
cdr3_nt: TGCGCCAGCAGCTTGGACACCTCAACCGGGGAGCTGTTTTTT